The 8 T cell receptor beta chains reported below all come from one sample, sequenced in a study of blood T cell repertoires in COVID-19 (TCRdb year 2020). The library was made by the immunoSEQ multiplex PCR assay. TCRdb re-hosts the immuneACCESS table, in-frame sequences only. Its copies lack some clones; in the studies checked, an unresolved V gene accounts for under half of them, and the cause for the rest is not known. The sample yields 85,000 to 100,000 clones; around nine tenths were counted once. The leading ten clones occupy 1.5% to 2% of the sample. The sequencing sample was made of peripheral blood. The source of these receptors is a man in his fifties or sixties with acute or convalescent COVID-19.

The chain has TRBV9 and TRBJ1-3, with D perhaps matching TRBD1 (6 bases). The V gene's germline CDR1 is SGDLS and CDR2 YYNGEE. The CDR3 sequence is 15 residues long. Trimming removed 2 bases from V and 3 bases from J, with 12 bases in between. The CDR3 nucleotides are TGTGCCAGCAGCGTTACAGGGAGCGTTGGAAACACCATATATTTT. It yields the protein CASSVTGSVGNTIYF.

The rearrangement uses TRBV20-1 and TRBJ1-2, with D unclear. The CDR3 loop spans 9 amino acids. Germline values: CDR1 DFQATT, CDR2 SNEGSKA (reference sequence). CDR3 coding DNA: TGCAGGATCGGAGATGGCTACACCTTC. Translation: CRIGDGYTF.

The chain is built from TRBV12-5 and TRBJ1-1; weak D call: TRBD1 (6 bases). CDR1 is LGHNT, CDR2 FRNRAP, per germline. There are 13 residues in the CDR3. Trimming removed 1 base at V and 10 bases at J, with 13 bases between. CDR3 DNA: TGTGCTAGTGGTTTGGCTGGGACACCGCGAGCTTTCTTT. Translating gives CASGLAGTPRAFF.

The chain links TRBV7-2 to TRBJ1-1; D uncertain. There are 13 residues in the CDR3. Trimming shortened V by 0 bases and J by 9 bases, and 11 bases separated the two germline ends. Germline values: CDR1 SGHTA, CDR2 FQGNSA. In DNA form, the CDR3 reads TGTGCCAGCAGCTTAGCGGTGCAGCGAAAAGCTTTCTTT. Translated, it gives CASSLAVQRKAFF.

This sequence joins TRBV9 and TRBJ2-6; no clear D. The V gene's germline CDR1 is SGDLS and CDR2 YYNGEE. The CDR3 is 17 amino acids. Trimming left V 1 base short and J 0 bases short, with 11 bases between. The chain's CDR3 is CASSVMVLSSGANVLTF. CDR3 sequence (DNA): TGTGCCAGCAGCGTAATGGTTCTCAGCTCTGGGGCCAACGTCCTGACTTTC.

The chain couples TRBV7-2 to TRBJ2-1; TRBD1 is a possible D gene (5 bases). Trimming removed 7 bases from V and 4 bases from J, with 17 bases in between. Per germline, CDR1 SGHTA and CDR2 FQGNSA. The CDR3 extends over 15 amino acids. In DNA form, the CDR3 reads TGTGCCAGCACCCTCCCCCGGACAATGTACAATGAGCAGTTCTTC. Its protein product is CASTLPRTMYNEQFF.

The chain links TRBV30 to TRBJ1-6; 10 bases are a match to TRBD1. Germline V lookup: CDR1 GTSNPN, CDR2 SVGIG (reference sequence). The trim removed 3 bases at V and 8 bases at J, leaving 7 bases unmatched. This CDR3 is built from 15 residues. The CDR3 reads CAWSTPGTGDSPLHF. CDR3 in DNA: TGTGCCTGGAGCACCCCCGGGACAGGGGATTCACCCCTCCACTTT.

This chain connects TRBV5-1 to TRBJ2-2; weak D call: TRBD2 (5 bases). The CDR3 contains 13 residues. V was cut by 4 bases and J by 7 bases, with 11 bases left in between. Germline V lookup: CDR1 SGHRS, CDR2 YFSETQ. This CDR3 is CASSPVGIGELFF. Written as DNA, the CDR3 is TGCGCCAGCAGCCCCGTCGGGATCGGGGAGCTGTTTTTT.